The sequence of this T cell receptor (beta chain) was determined in a study of blood T cell repertoires in COVID-19. About the research overall: The United States, Italy and Spain were the sources of the acute and convalescent COVID-19 samples. Sample material is recorded as cDNA or gDNA derived from T cells, B-cell-depleted T cells, or PBMCs.

Authors' methods: For nucleated cells, counts were estimated from reference gene primer amplification. TCRdb's copy holds only in-frame clones and misses some; the assay was immunoSEQ multiplex PCR. Clone size and the V and J calls come from that table; the DNA yielded D and trimming. The sample has 150,000 to 200,000 clones; 89% are singletons. The length of the CDR3 is 15 residues. After removal of 3 bases from V and 7 bases from J, the junction contained 6 bases not matched to a gene. From germline, CDR1 is SGDLS and CDR2 YYNGEE. The sequenced material came from peripheral blood. The source is a man in his late teens or twenties who had recovered from COVID-19. V gene TRBV9 combines with J gene TRBJ2-3, with 12 bases identical to TRBD2. CDR3 in DNA: TGTGCCAGCAGCGAAGGACTAGCGGGATTTCATACGCAGTATTTT. Its protein product is CASSEGLAGFHTQYF.